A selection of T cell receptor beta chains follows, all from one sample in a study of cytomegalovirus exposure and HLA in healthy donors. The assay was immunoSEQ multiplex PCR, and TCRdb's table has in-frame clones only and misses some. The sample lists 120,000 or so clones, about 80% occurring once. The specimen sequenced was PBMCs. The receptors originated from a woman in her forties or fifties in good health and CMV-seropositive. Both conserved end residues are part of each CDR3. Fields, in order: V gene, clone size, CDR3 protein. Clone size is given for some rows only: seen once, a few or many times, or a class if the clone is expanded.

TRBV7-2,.,CASSANTGGRDTQYF
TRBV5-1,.,CASSPDRGNTIYF
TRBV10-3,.,CAISESKRTDTQYF
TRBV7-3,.,CASSWGQGDTQYF
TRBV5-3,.,CARSSGARNEKLFF
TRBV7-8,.,CASINWRANGNTEAFF
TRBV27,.,CASSLGGYGGYTF
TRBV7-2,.,CASSLSYTTNEKLFF
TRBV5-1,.,CASSWERERGVNNEQFF
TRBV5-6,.,CASSPRGWGTSTDTQYF
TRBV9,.,CASSPLGRHGTDTQYF
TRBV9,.,CASSVGLAGGNEQFF
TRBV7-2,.,CASSVGGWNEQFF
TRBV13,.,CASSRRPVLAEPYEQYF
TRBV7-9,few,CSSSHTGGRGNYGYTF
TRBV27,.,CASSLKRIREPKPYSNQPQHF
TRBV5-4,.,CASRRDRGTDTQYF
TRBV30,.,CAWSETGTGGNQPQHF
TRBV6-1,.,CASSDRQTSTDTQYF
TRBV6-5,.,CASRNRGQSNEKLFF
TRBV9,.,CASSVGTPRSYNEQFF
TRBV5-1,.,CASSFPTDNTDTQYF
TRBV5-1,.,CASSSLQGLNYGYTF
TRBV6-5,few,CASRSGRAYETQYF
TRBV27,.,CASTKTSWDRGNEQFF
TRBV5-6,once,CASSRQSYNPMNTEAFF
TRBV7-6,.,CASSAGQSHTEAFF
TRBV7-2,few,CASSLRGGGGIMTEAFF
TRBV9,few,CASSVQGAAYGYTF
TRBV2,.,CASRASPEQYF
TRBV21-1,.,CASSKRAFSAYSNQPQHF
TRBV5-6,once,CASSLAGSNNSPLHF
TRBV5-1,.,CASSTGTSGRAIPETQYF
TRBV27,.,CASSPLSRNTIYF
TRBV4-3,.,CASSQDRQVTSGNTIYF
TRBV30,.,CASDRGLRSYEQYF
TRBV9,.,CASSARTGTGNTIYF
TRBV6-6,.,CASIFGQGRQETQYF
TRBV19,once,CASRQTEGGDQYF
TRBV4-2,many,CASSQDKPDRAYEQYF
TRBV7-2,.,CASSLALFSGGNEQFF
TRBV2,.,CASSSRFYNEQFF
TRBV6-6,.,CASSYTGNYGYTF
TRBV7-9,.,CASMVAGGTDTQYF
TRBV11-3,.,CASSSGSNSGNTIYF
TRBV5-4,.,CASSQRNEQFF